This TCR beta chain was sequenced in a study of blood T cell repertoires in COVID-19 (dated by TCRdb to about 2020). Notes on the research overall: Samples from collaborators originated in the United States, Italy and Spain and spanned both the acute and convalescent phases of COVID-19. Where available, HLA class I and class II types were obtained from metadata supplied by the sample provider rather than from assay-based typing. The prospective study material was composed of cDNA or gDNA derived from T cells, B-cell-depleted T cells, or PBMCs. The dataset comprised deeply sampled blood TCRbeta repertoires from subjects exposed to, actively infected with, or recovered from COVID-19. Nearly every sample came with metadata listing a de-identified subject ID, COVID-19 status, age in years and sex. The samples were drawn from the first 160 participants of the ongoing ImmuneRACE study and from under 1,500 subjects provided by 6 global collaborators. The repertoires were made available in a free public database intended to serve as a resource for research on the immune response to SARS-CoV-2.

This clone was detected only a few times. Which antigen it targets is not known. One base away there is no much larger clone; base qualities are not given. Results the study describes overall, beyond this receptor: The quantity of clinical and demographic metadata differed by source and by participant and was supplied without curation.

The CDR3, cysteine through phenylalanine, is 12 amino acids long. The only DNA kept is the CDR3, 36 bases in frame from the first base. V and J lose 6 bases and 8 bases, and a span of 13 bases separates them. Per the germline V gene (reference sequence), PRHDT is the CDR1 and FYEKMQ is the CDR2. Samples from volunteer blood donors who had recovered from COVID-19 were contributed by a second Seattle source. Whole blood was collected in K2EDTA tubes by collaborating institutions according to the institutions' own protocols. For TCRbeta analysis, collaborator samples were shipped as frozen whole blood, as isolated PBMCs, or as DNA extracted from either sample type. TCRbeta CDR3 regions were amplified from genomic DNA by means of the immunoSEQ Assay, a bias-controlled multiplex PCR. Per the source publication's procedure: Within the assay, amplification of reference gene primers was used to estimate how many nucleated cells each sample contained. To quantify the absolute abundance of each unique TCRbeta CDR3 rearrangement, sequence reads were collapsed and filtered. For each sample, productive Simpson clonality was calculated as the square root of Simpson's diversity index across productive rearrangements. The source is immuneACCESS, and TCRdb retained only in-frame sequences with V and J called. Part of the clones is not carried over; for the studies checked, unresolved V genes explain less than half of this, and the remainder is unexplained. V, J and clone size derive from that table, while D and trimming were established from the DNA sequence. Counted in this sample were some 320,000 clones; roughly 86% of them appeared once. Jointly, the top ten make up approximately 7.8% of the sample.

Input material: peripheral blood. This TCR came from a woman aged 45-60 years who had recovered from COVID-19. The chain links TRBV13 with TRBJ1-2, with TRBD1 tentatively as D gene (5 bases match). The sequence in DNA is TGTGCCAGCAGGAAGTGGGGGGAAGGCTACACCTTC. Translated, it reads CASRKWGEGYTF.